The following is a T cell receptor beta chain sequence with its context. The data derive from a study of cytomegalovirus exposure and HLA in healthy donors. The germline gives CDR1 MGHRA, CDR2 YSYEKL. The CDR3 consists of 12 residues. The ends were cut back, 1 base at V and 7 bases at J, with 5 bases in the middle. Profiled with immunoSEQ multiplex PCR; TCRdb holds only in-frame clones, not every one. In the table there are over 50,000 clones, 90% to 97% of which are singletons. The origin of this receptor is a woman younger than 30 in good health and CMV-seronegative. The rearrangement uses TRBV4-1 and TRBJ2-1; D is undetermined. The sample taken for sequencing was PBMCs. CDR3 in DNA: TGCGCCAGCAGCCAAGTGAGGAATGAGCAGTTCTTC. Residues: CASSQVRNEQFF.